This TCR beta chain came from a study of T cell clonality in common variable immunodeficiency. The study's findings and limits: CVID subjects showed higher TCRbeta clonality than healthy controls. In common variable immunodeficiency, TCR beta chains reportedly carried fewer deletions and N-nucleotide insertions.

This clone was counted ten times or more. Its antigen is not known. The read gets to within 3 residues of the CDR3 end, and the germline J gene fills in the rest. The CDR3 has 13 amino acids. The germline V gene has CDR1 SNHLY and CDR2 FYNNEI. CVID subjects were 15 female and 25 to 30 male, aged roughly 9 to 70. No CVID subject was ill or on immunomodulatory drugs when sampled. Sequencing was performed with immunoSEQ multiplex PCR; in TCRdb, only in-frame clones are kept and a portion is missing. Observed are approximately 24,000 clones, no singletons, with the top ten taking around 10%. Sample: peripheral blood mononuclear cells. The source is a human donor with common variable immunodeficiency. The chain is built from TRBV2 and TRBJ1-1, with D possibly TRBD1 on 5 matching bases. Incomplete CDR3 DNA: TGTGCCAGCAGCGATCGCAGGGATGACGAA. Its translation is CASSDRRDDE. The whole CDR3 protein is CASSDRRDDEAFF.